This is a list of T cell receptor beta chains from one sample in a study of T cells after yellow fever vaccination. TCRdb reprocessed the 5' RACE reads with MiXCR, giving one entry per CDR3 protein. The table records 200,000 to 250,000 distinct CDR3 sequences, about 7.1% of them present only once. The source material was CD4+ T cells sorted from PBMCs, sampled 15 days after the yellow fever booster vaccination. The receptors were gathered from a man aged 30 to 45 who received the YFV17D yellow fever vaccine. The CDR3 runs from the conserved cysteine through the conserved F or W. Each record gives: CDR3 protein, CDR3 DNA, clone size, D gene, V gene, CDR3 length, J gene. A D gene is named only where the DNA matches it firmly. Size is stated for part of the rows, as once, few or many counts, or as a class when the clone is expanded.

CASSSQETEAFF,TGTGCCAGCAGTTCGCAGGAAACTGAAGCTTTCTTT,many,NA,TRBV12-3/TRBV12-4,12,TRBJ1-1
CASSFFPGGSYNEQFF,TGTGCCAGCAGCTTCTTTCCAGGGGGGTCCTACAATGAGCAGTTCTTC,NA,NA,TRBV5-8,16,TRBJ2-1
CASSPRGDTTDTQYF,TGTGCCAGCTCACCACGAGGGGACACGACAGATACGCAGTATTTT,NA,NA,TRBV18,15,TRBJ2-3
CASSVNGGRAGTGELFF,TGTGCCAGCAGTGTAAACGGCGGGAGGGCCGGAACCGGGGAGCTGTTTTTT,NA,TRBD2,TRBV5-4,17,TRBJ2-2
CSAKQGAQETQYF,TGCAGTGCTAAACAGGGGGCCCAAGAGACCCAGTACTTC,NA,TRBD1,TRBV20-1,13,TRBJ2-5
CSARAGTGSYEQYF,TGCAGTGCTAGGGCCGGGACCGGATCCTACGAGCAGTACTTC,many,NA,TRBV20-1,14,TRBJ2-7
CASSSRDHNTGELFF,TGTGCCAGCAGCTCCCGGGATCACAACACCGGGGAGCTGTTTTTT,many,NA,TRBV11-2,15,TRBJ2-2
CASSVSPADLDTQYF,TGTGCCAGCAGCGTGAGCCCAGCCGATTTAGATACGCAGTATTTT,few,NA,TRBV9,15,TRBJ2-3
CSILVGLGSYEQYF,TGCAGCATCCTCGTGGGGCTGGGCTCCTACGAGCAGTACTTC,NA,NA,TRBV29-1,14,TRBJ2-7
CASSRVEGLIGETQYF,TGCGCCAGCAGCCGAGTGGAAGGCTTGATTGGAGAGACCCAGTACTTC,NA,NA,TRBV4-1,16,TRBJ2-5
CSAREGAKNIQYF,TGCAGTGCCCGGGAGGGGGCCAAAAACATTCAGTACTTC,many,TRBD2,TRBV20-1,13,TRBJ2-4
CVSSLGLTSGTDTQYF,TGTGTCAGCAGCTTAGGTCTCACTAGCGGGACGGATACGCAGTATTTT,NA,TRBD2,TRBV7-2,16,TRBJ2-3
CASTPVRPRTGGELFF,TGCGCCAGCACCCCCGTGAGGCCTCGTACTGGCGGGGAGCTGTTTTTT,few,NA,TRBV5-1,16,TRBJ2-2
CASSDPRDRYTYEQYF,TGTGCCAGCAGTGACCCCCGGGACAGGTACACCTACGAGCAGTACTTC,many,TRBD1,TRBV2,16,TRBJ2-7
CASSQLGLAGKGETQYF,TGCGCCAGCAGCCAATTAGGACTAGCGGGAAAGGGAGAGACCCAGTACTTC,NA,TRBD2,TRBV4-3,17,TRBJ2-5
CASRPGTGNTGELFF,TGTGCCAGCCGCCCCGGGACAGGGAATACCGGGGAGCTGTTTTTT,few,TRBD1,TRBV27,15,TRBJ2-2
CASSSGWQGWNEQFF,TGTGCCAGCAGCTCCGGTTGGCAGGGGTGGAATGAGCAGTTCTTC,few,NA,TRBV7-2,15,TRBJ2-1
CSARTTYEQYF,TGCAGTGCTAGGACTACCTACGAGCAGTACTTC,many,NA,TRBV20-1,11,TRBJ2-7
CASSHQGQGDYEQYF,TGCGCCAGCAGCCACCAAGGACAGGGCGACTACGAGCAGTACTTC,many,TRBD1,TRBV4-3,15,TRBJ2-7
CASSFNFQRETQYF,TGTGCCAGCAGTTTTAACTTCCAGAGGGAGACCCAGTACTTC,NA,NA,TRBV12-3/TRBV12-4,14,TRBJ2-5
CASSGLAGTGYNEQFF,TGTGCCAGCAGCGGGTTGGCCGGGACAGGATACAATGAGCAGTTCTTC,few,TRBD1,TRBV9,16,TRBJ2-1
CASSYHPGLAGSPNEQFF,TGTGCCAGCAGCTATCATCCGGGACTAGCGGGGAGCCCCAATGAGCAGTTCTTC,many,TRBD2,TRBV7-3,18,TRBJ2-1
CASSSRLSTRTDTQYF,TGTGCCAGCAGCTCGCGACTCAGCACCCGCACAGATACGCAGTATTTT,NA,NA,TRBV12-3/TRBV12-4,16,TRBJ2-3
CASSLEAGGPNTQYF,TGTGCCAGCAGCTTAGAAGCGGGAGGGCCAAATACGCAGTATTTT,NA,TRBD2,TRBV11-2,15,TRBJ2-3
CASSFPGLAGAGELFF,TGTGCCAGCAGCTTTCCGGGACTAGCGGGAGCCGGGGAGCTGTTTTTT,NA,TRBD2,TRBV7-2,16,TRBJ2-2
CASSIDRVSTDTQYF,TGTGCCAGCTCAATAGACAGGGTTAGCACAGATACGCAGTATTTT,NA,TRBD1,TRBV18,15,TRBJ2-3
CASSLVRTSGIDTQYF,TGTGCCAGCAGCTTAGTTCGGACTAGCGGGATAGATACGCAGTATTTT,many,TRBD2,TRBV7-2,16,TRBJ2-3
CASIRPPGAKAFF,TGTGCCAGCATACGGCCCCCGGGAGCAAAAGCTTTCTTT,few,NA,TRBV12-3/TRBV12-4,13,TRBJ1-1
CASRPPAVNQETQYF,TGTGCCAGCAGACCCCCGGCCGTAAATCAGGAGACCCAGTACTTC,many,NA,TRBV28,15,TRBJ2-5
CATSRNRANTEAFF,TGTGCCACCAGCAGGAACAGGGCTAACACTGAAGCTTTCTTT,many,NA,TRBV15,14,TRBJ1-1
CASSLDWTVNTEAFF,TGTGCCAGCAGCTTAGATTGGACGGTGAACACTGAAGCTTTCTTT,NA,NA,TRBV7-2,15,TRBJ1-1
CASSPHISTVDTQYF,TGTGCCAGCAGCCCCCATATTTCCACCGTGGATACGCAGTATTTT,many,NA,TRBV7-9,15,TRBJ2-3
CASSLAAGGPPEAFF,TGTGCCAGCAGTTTAGCAGCAGGGGGCCCCCCTGAAGCTTTCTTT,few,TRBD1,TRBV12-3/TRBV12-4,15,TRBJ1-1
CASSSRRDYEQYF,TGTGCCAGCAGCTCCCGGCGGGACTACGAGCAGTACTTC,many,NA,TRBV7-2,13,TRBJ2-7
CASSLQGGNTIYF,TGTGCCAGCAGCCTCCAGGGCGGAAACACCATATATTTT,many,NA,TRBV7-2,13,TRBJ1-3
CSPRGGEKTQYF,TGCAGTCCCAGGGGGGGTGAAAAGACCCAGTACTTC,many,NA,TRBV20-1,12,TRBJ2-5
CASSYIMGLPAYEQYF,TGTGCCAGCAGTTATATCATGGGGCTTCCAGCCTACGAGCAGTACTTC,NA,NA,TRBV6-5,16,TRBJ2-7
CAITRQGGNEQYF,TGTGCCATCACCAGACAGGGGGGAAACGAGCAGTACTTC,few,TRBD1,TRBV10-3,13,TRBJ2-7
CASSLLGMGYGYTF,TGTGCCAGCAGTTTACTGGGGATGGGCTATGGCTACACCTTC,many,NA,TRBV12-3/TRBV12-4,14,TRBJ1-2
CSVRTETGGGLYGYTF,TGCAGCGTTCGTACGGAGACAGGGGGAGGACTATATGGCTACACCTTC,many,TRBD1,TRBV29-1,16,TRBJ1-2
CSATFPGSTDTQYF,TGCAGTGCAACGTTCCCGGGAAGCACAGATACGCAGTATTTT,NA,NA,TRBV20-1,14,TRBJ2-3
CASSMTSGTTYEQYF,TGTGCCAGCAGCATGACTAGCGGAACCACCTACGAGCAGTACTTC,many,TRBD2,TRBV7-8,15,TRBJ2-7
CAWSVNTYTQYF,TGTGCCTGGAGTGTAAATACTTATACGCAGTATTTT,few,NA,TRBV30,12,TRBJ2-3
CSAPPARLNQPQHF,TGCAGTGCTCCCCCCGCACGGCTCAATCAGCCCCAGCATTTT,few,NA,TRBV20-1,14,TRBJ1-5
CASSLRRAGTHEQYF,TGTGCCAGCTCTCTCCGCCGGGCAGGAACCCACGAGCAGTACTTC,many,NA,TRBV7-3,15,TRBJ2-7
CAWRLEITQYF,TGTGCCTGGAGACTGGAGATTACGCAGTATTTT,NA,NA,TRBV30,11,TRBJ2-3
CASSLSRTGPYEQYF,TGTGCCAGCAGCTTATCCCGGACAGGACCCTACGAGCAGTACTTC,few,TRBD1,TRBV7-2,15,TRBJ2-7
CASGTVRGGTDTQYF,TGTGCCAGCGGGACCGTTCGGGGGGGCACAGATACGCAGTATTTT,NA,TRBD2,TRBV12-3/TRBV12-4,15,TRBJ2-3
CASSLVGQPSETQYF,TGTGCCAGCAGCTTAGTAGGGCAGCCAAGCGAGACCCAGTACTTC,few,NA,TRBV7-2,15,TRBJ2-5
CASSLDYSGQYF,TGTGCCAGCAGCTTAGATTATAGTGGGCAGTACTTC,few,NA,TRBV7-2,12,TRBJ2-7
CASSPMKGAGETQYF,TGTGCCAGCAGTCCGATGAAGGGGGCCGGGGAGACCCAGTACTTC,NA,TRBD1,TRBV27,15,TRBJ2-5
CASRRVPDTQYF,TGTGCCAGCCGCCGAGTTCCAGATACGCAGTATTTT,few,NA,TRBV3-1,12,TRBJ2-3
CASSLGTAANTGELFF,TGTGCCAGCAGCTTGGGCACGGCCGCGAACACCGGGGAGCTGTTTTTT,NA,NA,TRBV5-4,16,TRBJ2-2
CASSLALAGQSPLHF,TGTGCCAGCAGCTTAGCCTTGGCGGGACAATCACCCCTCCACTTT,NA,NA,TRBV7-8,15,TRBJ1-6
CASSLGSPGIGEQYF,TGTGCTAGCAGCTTAGGATCTCCAGGGATAGGCGAGCAGTACTTC,few,NA,TRBV7-7,15,TRBJ2-7
CASSLRETSPGELFF,TGCGCCAGCAGCTTGCGGGAGACGTCCCCCGGGGAGCTGTTTTTT,NA,NA,TRBV5-1,15,TRBJ2-2